These 30 T cell receptor beta chains share one sample of origin, sequenced in a study of blood T cell repertoires in COVID-19. Libraries were prepared by immunoSEQ multiplex PCR; TCRdb keeps only in-frame clonotypes and omits some of them. The sample lists roughly 68,000 clones, 90% to 95% occurring once. Sequencing was performed on peripheral blood. These TCRs come from a man aged 40-55 years with COVID-19, enrolled during active disease.

The V gene is TRBV7-8, the J gene TRBJ2-7; 8 nucleotides line up with TRBD2. Trimming cost V 5 bases and J 3 bases; bases outside gene matches: 9. CDR3 length: 15 amino acids. Germline V gene data show CDR1 as SGHVS and CDR2 as FQNEAQ. The CDR3 DNA sequence: TGTGCCAGCAGCCCGGGGGTAGCGGGGCACTACGAGCAGTACTTC. It yields the protein CASSPGVAGHYEQYF.

The chain is built from TRBV6-5 and TRBJ1-6; tentatively, D is TRBD1 (5 bases). This CDR3 has 15 residues. The V end lost 5 bases, the J end lost 8 bases, and 16 bases lay between the germline ends. CDR1 is MNHEY, CDR2 SVGAGI, per germline. DNA of the CDR3: TGTGCCAGCAGTAATTCGGGGGGTGCTGATTCACCCCTCCACTTT. Amino acids: CASSNSGGADSPLHF.

The gene calls are TRBV19 and TRBJ1-1; D not resolved. V was clipped by 3 bases and J by 4 bases, with 12 bases between them. The CDR3 sequence is 14 residues long. Looked up from germline, CDR1 is LNHDA and CDR2 is SQIVND (reference sequence). CDR3 sequence: CASSMDKGGTEAFF. CDR3 in DNA: TGTGCCAGTAGTATGGATAAGGGAGGCACTGAAGCTTTCTTT.

The J gene is TRBJ2-5, the V gene TRBV6-5; 7 nucleotides match TRBD2. This CDR3 region has 15 residues. Germline CDR1 MNHEY, CDR2 SVGAGI. With V trimmed by 6 bases and J by 4 bases, 11 bases remained unmatched. The CDR3 is CASSPWVAGTETQYF. CDR3 bases: TGTGCCAGCAGCCCCTGGGTAGCGGGCACAGAGACCCAGTACTTC.

The gene calls are TRBV5-4 and TRBJ2-5, with D possibly TRBD2 on 6 matching bases. The germline CDR1 and CDR2 sequences are SGHNT and YYREEE (reference sequence). The V end was cut by 3 bases, the J end by 3 bases, with 12 bases between. The CDR3 is 14 residues long. The CDR3 protein is CASSWGPGEETQYF. CDR3 in DNA: TGTGCCAGCAGCTGGGGCCCGGGGGAAGAGACCCAGTACTTC.

The rearrangement joins TRBV19 to TRBJ1-1; D gene uncertain. The germline V gene has CDR1 LNHDA and CDR2 SQIVND (reference sequence). The CDR3 consists of 14 residues. V lost 7 bases to trimming and J lost 3 bases, with 15 bases between them. The CDR3 DNA follows: TGTGCCAGTAACCCCGGCCTAGAGGACACTGAAGCTTTCTTT. It yields the protein CASNPGLEDTEAFF.

The chain carries TRBV2 and TRBJ2-1; no clear D gene. In germline, CDR1 is SNHLY, CDR2 FYNNEI. V was trimmed by 7 bases and J by 3 bases, leaving 10 bases between them. This CDR3 is built from 13 residues. In DNA, the CDR3 is TGTGCCAGCAATAATCAGGTCTACAATGAGCAGTTCTTC. It yields the protein CASNNQVYNEQFF.

The chain is built from TRBV7-9 and TRBJ1-2; 7 nucleotides agree with TRBD1. Germline V gene data show CDR1 as SEHNR and CDR2 as FQNEAQ (reference sequence). The junction had 8 bases not matched to a gene; V was cut back by 5 bases and J by 5 bases. This CDR3 comprises 14 residues. CDR3 amino acids: CASSIAGTEYGYTF. The CDR3 region has the DNA TGTGCCAGCAGCATCGCCGGGACAGAGTATGGCTACACCTTC.

The rearrangement links TRBV19 to TRBJ2-5; the D gene is possibly TRBD2 (5 bases). The CDR3 spans 12 residues. The V end was cut by 4 bases, the J end by 7 bases, with 10 bases between. Per germline, CDR1 LNHDA and CDR2 SQIVND (reference sequence). Written as DNA, the CDR3 is TGTGCCAGTAGTACCCCCCGGGGGACCCAGTACTTC. Protein product: CASSTPRGTQYF.

The V gene is TRBV7-6, the J gene TRBJ2-3; TRBD2 might be the D (6 bases). Germline V gene lookup returns CDR1 SGHVS and CDR2 FNYEAQ. CDR3 size: 16 residues. The ends were cut back, 1 base at V and 2 bases at J, with 13 bases in the middle. Here the CDR3 reads CASSLDSGRYTDTQYF. The CDR3 DNA reads as TGTGCCAGCAGCTTAGATAGCGGTCGTTACACAGATACGCAGTATTTT.

CDR3 residues: CASSSVTLLEYGYTF. CDR3 DNA: TGTGCCAGCAGCTCGGTGACACTTCTTGAGTATGGCTACACCTTC. The chain employs TRBV7-9 and TRBJ1-2; D remains unclear. This CDR3 comprises 15 residues. Germline values: CDR1 SEHNR, CDR2 FQNEAQ (reference sequence). The V end was cut by 4 bases, the J end by 5 bases, with 17 bases between.

Regarding this clone: This CDR3 is missing its conserved last phenylalanine or tryptophan, likely due to a read error. This chain joins TRBV6-1 and TRBJ1-1; D call uncertain. The germline V gene has CDR1 MNHNS and CDR2 SASEGT. V lost 2 bases and J 1 base, leaving 5 bases between the germline ends. The length of the CDR3 is 13 residues. The DNA for the CDR3 is TGTGCCAGCAGTGAATCAGGGAACACTGAAGCTTTCCTT. Protein sequence: CASSESGNTEAFL.

About this clone: The same CDR3 also results from other DNA sequences found in this sample. The chain is built from TRBV19 and TRBJ1-1; TRBD1 aligns across 12 bases. The CDR3 contains 15 residues. The junction had 6 bases not matched to a gene; V was cut back by 5 bases and J by 5 bases. Germline V gives CDR1 LNHDA, CDR2 SQIVND (reference sequence). The CDR3 sequence is CASSPGQGAVTEAFF. The CDR3 DNA follows: TGTGCCAGTAGTCCGGGACAGGGGGCTGTGACTGAAGCTTTCTTT.

V usage is TRBV11-2 and J usage is TRBJ2-7; tentatively, D is TRBD1 (6 bases). The germline V and J ends were trimmed by 3 bases and 4 bases, with 16 bases remaining between them. Germline CDR1 is SGHAT and CDR2 is FQNNGV. CDR3 length equals 15 residues. DNA for the CDR3: TGTGCCAGCAGCTTGACCGGGGACACAAGATACGAGCAGTACTTC. Protein product: CASSLTGDTRYEQYF. Full variable domain (rest looked up from reference TRBV11-2 and TRBJ2-7): EAGVAQSPRYKIIEKRQSVAFWCNPISGHATLYWYQQILGQGPKLLIQFQNNGVVDDSQLPKDRFSAERLKGVDSTLKIQPAKLEDSAVYLCASSLTGDTRYEQYFGPGTRLTVT.

The chain joins TRBV7-3 to TRBJ2-5; TRBD2 matches 7 bases. With 2 bases clipped from V and 4 bases from J, the junction kept 10 bases outside the gene matches. The CDR3 runs to 16 residues. Germline-derived CDR1 and CDR2 are SGHTA and FQGTGA. This CDR3 reads CASSLGTTGFSETQYF. CDR3 bases: TGTGCCAGCAGCTTAGGGACTACTGGGTTCTCAGAGACCCAGTACTTC. Based on the CDR3 plus reference TRBV7-3 and TRBJ2-5, the full variable domain is GAGVSQTPSNKVTEKGKYVELRCDPISGHTALYWYRQSLGQGPEFLIYFQGTGAADDSGLPNDRFFAVRPEGSVSTLKIQRTERGDSAVYLCASSLGTTGFSETQYFGPGTRLLVL.

The chain carries TRBV27 and TRBJ1-2; 7 bases line up with TRBD1. V lost 3 bases to trimming and J lost 7 bases; unmatched junction nucleotides: 8. CDR1 and CDR2 (germline): MNHEY, SMNVEV (reference sequence). The CDR3 runs to 14 residues. In nucleotides, the CDR3 is TGTGCCAGCAGTTTTTCAAGGGGGCGCTCTGGCTACACCTTC. It specifies CASSFSRGRSGYTF.

The chain has TRBV28 and TRBJ1-1; D unresolved. Trimming took off 3 bases at V and 2 bases at J, with 13 bases between the two ends. The CDR3 runs 15 residues. Germline V gives CDR1 MDHEN, CDR2 SYDVKM. DNA for the CDR3: TGTGCCAGCAGTTTTGTAGCGAAGAGAAACACTGAAGCTTTCTTT. Protein sequence: CASSFVAKRNTEAFF.

V and J are TRBV7-8 and TRBJ1-1; TRBD1 agrees at 8 bases. The CDR3 spans 16 residues. V lost 5 bases and J lost 3; bases outside the gene matches: 11. The germline V gene has CDR1 SGHVS and CDR2 FQNEAQ. The DNA of the CDR3 is TGTGCCAGCAGCCCACGAACGGGACAGGTTTACACTGAAGCTTTCTTT. Protein product: CASSPRTGQVYTEAFF.

This clone was detected once. This chain connects TRBV6-6 to TRBJ2-7; D may be TRBD1 (6 bases). V lost 5 bases and J lost 4, with 9 bases in between. CDR1 is MNHNY, CDR2 SVGAGI, per germline (reference sequence). The CDR3 is 12 amino acids. The CDR3 is CASSQTGYEQYF. DNA for the CDR3: TGTGCCAGCAGTCAGACAGGTTACGAGCAGTACTTC.

This clone has only one observation. The rearrangement uses TRBV16 and TRBJ2-7, with D unclear. V was clipped by 3 bases and J by 3 bases, with 15 bases between them. The CDR3 has 15 residues. Germline-derived CDR1 and CDR2 are KGHSY and FQNENV. The CDR3 nucleotides read TGTGCCAGCAGCCACATCACAGACGAGAACTACGAGCAGTACTTC. Its protein is CASSHITDENYEQYF.

The chain couples TRBV29-1 to TRBJ2-1; 9 positions agree with TRBD1. The V gene end was trimmed by 7 bases and the J gene end by 3 bases; junction bases not matched to a gene: 10. CDR1 SQVTM and CDR2 ANQGSEA come from the germline V gene. This CDR3 spans 15 amino acids. CDR3 DNA sequence: TGCAGCGCATCCCCCGGGACAGGGAACTACAATGAGCAGTTCTTC. Amino acids: CSASPGTGNYNEQFF.

The gene calls are TRBV29-1 and TRBJ2-3; TRBD2 matches 11 bases. Per germline, CDR1 SQVTM and CDR2 ANQGSEA. V lost 3 bases and J lost 5; bases outside the gene matches: 4. There are 14 residues in the CDR3. Written as DNA, the CDR3 is TGCAGCGTTGAGGTCGGGACTAGCGGAGATACGCAGTATTTT. It encodes CSVEVGTSGDTQYF.

The gene calls are TRBV2 and TRBJ1-6; 7 positions match TRBD1. Germline V gene data show CDR1 as SNHLY and CDR2 as FYNNEI. This CDR3 spans 14 amino acids. Trimming took 3 bases from V and 9 from J; bases not matched to a gene: 5. The CDR3 DNA reads as TGTGCCAGCAGTGAGTCGGGACAGAGTTCACCCCTCCACTTT. Amino acid sequence: CASSESGQSSPLHF.

The V and J genes are TRBV7-9 and TRBJ2-5; 8 positions agree with TRBD1. In germline, CDR1 is SEHNR, CDR2 FQNEAQ (reference sequence). Trimming took 5 bases from V and 4 from J; bases not matched to a gene: 12. This CDR3 has 16 amino acids. The CDR3 nucleotides read TGTGCCAGCAGCCCTAATGCAGGGGGCAATCGAGAGACCCAGTACTTC. Amino acid sequence: CASSPNAGGNRETQYF.

V and J are TRBV7-9 and TRBJ1-4, with TRBD1 matching over 8 bases. Germline V gives CDR1 SEHNR, CDR2 FQNEAQ (reference sequence). The length of the CDR3 is 18 residues. V shed 5 bases, J shed 4 bases, and the junction held 15 bases outside the gene matches. In DNA form, the CDR3 reads TGTGCCAGCAGCGTGGGACAGGCATTGTCGGGTGATAATGAAAAACTGTTTTTT. Translation: CASSVGQALSGDNEKLFF.

The chain employs TRBV5-6 and TRBJ2-3, with D perhaps matching TRBD2 (6 bases). Trimming pared 1 base from V and 3 bases from J, leaving 15 bases between. CDR1 is SGHDT, CDR2 YYEEEE, per germline. The CDR3 sequence is 16 residues long. The DNA for the CDR3 is TGTGCCAGCAGCTTGAGGGTAGGCGGGGTGACAGATACGCAGTATTTT. This gives the protein CASSLRVGGVTDTQYF. Full variable domain (outside the CDR3, taken from reference TRBV5-6 and TRBJ2-3): DAGVTQSPTHLIKTRGQQVTLRCSPKSGHDTVSWYQQALGQGPQFIFQYYEEEERQRGNFPDRFSGHQFPNYSSELNVNALLLGDSALYLCASSLRVGGVTDTQYFGPGTRLTVL.

The chain couples TRBV12-3 or TRBV12-4 to TRBJ2-3, with D possibly being TRBD2 (5 bases). With 5 bases removed from V and 6 bases from J, the gap between germline ends came to 9 bases. The CDR3 covers 12 residues. The CDR3 region is CASSRTRDTQYF. As DNA, the CDR3 is TGTGCCAGCAGTAGAACTAGGGATACGCAGTATTTT.

The chain has TRBV30 and TRBJ1-5, with 7 bases that match TRBD1. Losses at the gene ends were 5 bases for V and 3 bases for J; bases not matched to a gene: 4. The CDR3 sequence is 13 residues long. CDR1 and CDR2 from the germline V gene are GTSNPN and SVGIG (reference sequence). CDR3 sequence (DNA): TGTGCCTGGGACAGGGACAACAATCAGCCCCAGCATTTT. Amino acid sequence: CAWDRDNNQPQHF.

The rearrangement joins TRBV12-3 or TRBV12-4 to TRBJ1-4; TRBD1 is a possible D gene (6 bases). The CDR3 has 11 residues. The ends were cut back, 6 bases at V and 7 bases at J, with 6 bases in the middle. CDR3: CASSRGEKLFF. CDR3 coding DNA: TGTGCCAGCAGCAGGGGTGAAAAACTGTTTTTT.

The V and J genes are TRBV7-9 and TRBJ2-1, with 12 bases matching TRBD2. Trimming took 0 bases from V and 5 from J; bases not matched to a gene: 5. In germline, CDR1 is SEHNR, CDR2 FQNEAQ (reference sequence). This CDR3 is 17 amino acids long. The CDR3 region has the DNA TGTGCCAGCAGCTTAGCCCGACTAGCGGGGGCCGACAATGAGCAGTTCTTC. The encoded protein is CASSLARLAGADNEQFF.